These T cell receptor beta chains were read from a single sample in a study of T cell repertoires in cytomegalovirus infection. These receptors are not linked to any known antigen. TCRdb reprocessed the reads via MiXCR and lists one record per CDR3 protein. The profile shows tens of thousands of distinct CDR3 sequences, roughly 40% of them singletons. Here the sequenced sample was CD8+ T cells from cultured PBMCs, taken from culture after CMV antigen stimulation. The receptor set was obtained from a human donor in good health (CMV status not recorded). Some clones in this sample may be carry-over from other donors' samples. Both conserved end residues are part of each CDR3. The D gene is left open where the match is weak. Not every row has a clone size; where given, it reads once, few, many or a size class.

clone size: -
J gene: TRBJ2-5
D gene: -
V gene: TRBV11-2
CDR3 protein: CASSLYPDLQFKETQYF
CDR3 DNA: TGTGCCAGCAGCTTGTATCCCGACCTGCAATTTAAAGAGACCCAGTACTTC

clone size: -
J gene: TRBJ2-1
D gene: TRBD2
V gene: TRBV7-9
CDR3 protein: CASSPPSGGLNNEQFF
CDR3 DNA: TGTGCCAGCAGCCCGCCTAGCGGGGGGCTTAACAATGAGCAGTTCTTC

clone size: few
J gene: TRBJ2-2
D gene: -
V gene: TRBV7-6
CDR3 protein: CASSLLGGDAGELFF
CDR3 DNA: TGTGCCAGCAGCTTATTGGGCGGGGATGCAGGGGAGCTGTTTTTT

clone size: -
J gene: TRBJ1-2
D gene: -
V gene: TRBV5-1
CDR3 protein: CASSFLETNYGYTF
CDR3 DNA: TGCGCCAGCAGCTTCCTCGAGACAAACTATGGCTACACCTTC

clone size: -
J gene: TRBJ1-1
D gene: -
V gene: TRBV12-3/TRBV12-4
CDR3 protein: CASREDGGAEAFF
CDR3 DNA: TGTGCCAGCAGGGAAGACGGGGGGGCTGAAGCTTTCTTT

clone size: few
J gene: TRBJ1-5
D gene: -
V gene: TRBV6-6
CDR3 protein: CASSYITLSNQPQHF
CDR3 DNA: TGTGCCAGCAGTTACATAACACTTAGCAATCAGCCCCAGCATTTT

clone size: -
J gene: TRBJ1-2
D gene: TRBD1
V gene: TRBV5-1
CDR3 protein: CASKGTGVAGYTF
CDR3 DNA: TGCGCCAGCAAGGGGACAGGGGTTGCCGGCTACACCTTC

clone size: -
J gene: TRBJ2-1
D gene: TRBD2
V gene: TRBV19
CDR3 protein: CASSEELALIYNEQFF
CDR3 DNA: TGTGCCAGTAGTGAGGAACTAGCGCTAATCTACAATGAGCAGTTCTTC

clone size: -
J gene: TRBJ1-1
D gene: TRBD1
V gene: TRBV3-1
CDR3 protein: CASSATGENTEAFF
CDR3 DNA: TGTGCCAGCAGTGCAACAGGGGAGAACACTGAAGCTTTCTTT

clone size: -
J gene: TRBJ2-3
D gene: TRBD1
V gene: TRBV10-3
CDR3 protein: CATGQGASTDTQYF
CDR3 DNA: TGTGCCACGGGACAGGGGGCTAGTACAGATACGCAGTATTTT

clone size: few
J gene: TRBJ2-1
D gene: -
V gene: TRBV12-3/TRBV12-4
CDR3 protein: CASSLVPAPYNEQFF
CDR3 DNA: TGTGCCAGCAGCTTAGTGCCAGCCCCCTACAATGAGCAGTTCTTC

clone size: -
J gene: TRBJ2-7
D gene: TRBD2
V gene: TRBV4-1
CDR3 protein: CASSQLTSGSYEQYF
CDR3 DNA: TGCGCCAGCAGCCAATTGACTAGCGGGTCCTACGAGCAGTACTTC

clone size: -
J gene: TRBJ1-1
D gene: -
V gene: TRBV4-3
CDR3 protein: CASSQDYSGAKTEAFF
CDR3 DNA: TGCGCCAGCAGCCAAGATTATTCAGGGGCAAAAACTGAAGCTTTCTTT

clone size: -
J gene: TRBJ2-7
D gene: -
V gene: TRBV28
CDR3 protein: CASSFRGDYEQYF
CDR3 DNA: TGTGCCAGCAGTTTCCGTGGAGATTACGAGCAGTACTTC

clone size: -
J gene: TRBJ1-3
D gene: -
V gene: TRBV27
CDR3 protein: CASSARAFSGNTIYF
CDR3 DNA: TGTGCCAGCAGTGCCCGGGCATTCTCTGGAAACACCATATATTTT

clone size: few
J gene: TRBJ2-7
D gene: -
V gene: TRBV7-6
CDR3 protein: CASSLRGADEQYF
CDR3 DNA: TGTGCCAGCAGCTTAAGGGGCGCAGACGAGCAGTACTTC

clone size: few
J gene: TRBJ2-7
D gene: TRBD2
V gene: TRBV27
CDR3 protein: CASSYGGAFNKQYF
CDR3 DNA: TGTGCCAGCAGTTACGGGGGGGCCTTCAATAAGCAGTACTTC